One T cell receptor (beta chain) is described in this entry. The sample is drawn from a study of cytomegalovirus exposure and HLA in healthy donors. The germline gives CDR1 SNHLY, CDR2 FYNNEI. The junction had 7 bases not matched to a gene; V was cut back by 6 bases and J by 0 bases. CDR3 length: 15 residues. Assay used: immunoSEQ multiplex PCR; TCRdb lists only in-frame clones, some missing. The repertoire holds 86,000 or so clones, 96% seen once, with around 1.6% in the top ten. Sequencing was done on a sample of PBMCs. This rearrangement joins TRBV2 to TRBJ2-7, with 8 bases lining up with TRBD2. The sequence was obtained from a man between 18 and 35 years old in good health and CMV-seropositive. CDR3 sequence (DNA): TGTGCCAGCAGGCTTGGACTAGCCGCCTCCTACGAGCAGTACTTC. It yields the protein CASRLGLAASYEQYF.